This record concerns one T cell receptor beta chain sequence. What it recognizes is unknown. The data were obtained in a study of T cell clones after liver transplantation. Study details: Third-party-reactive TCRbeta sequences from pre-transplant mixed lymphocyte reactions served as antigen-independent comparators. Standard immunosuppression, with no induction, continued until 12-24 months after transplant. Draws occurred before transplant, before withdrawal, and after complete or failed withdrawal.

The study, taken as a whole, reports: In 5 of 8 subjects, circulating graft-donor-reactive CD4 TCRbeta sequences fell significantly after transplant.

This CDR3 has 16 amino acids. Germline V lookup: CDR1 SGHDN, CDR2 FVKESK. V dropped 0 bases and J dropped 5 bases, with 16 bases sitting between them. Produced via immunoSEQ multiplex PCR; TCRdb's table is partial and in-frame only. The data contain about 78,000 clones, approximately 80% of them seen just once; the ten biggest clones take up about 0.64%. The chain joins TRBV14 to TRBJ1-1, with D hard to call. This receptor was identified in a human donor who received a liver transplant. Material: CD4+ T cells from blood, obtained before liver transplant. CDR3 coding DNA: TGTGCCAGCAGCCAAGATACGGGGTTACGAGGGACTGAAGCTTTCTTT. Protein sequence: CASSQDTGLRGTEAFF.